These 13 T cell receptor beta chains were sequenced from one sample in a study of STAT5B mutations in CD4+ large granular lymphocyte leukemia. The method was immunoSEQ multiplex PCR; TCRdb's version includes in-frame clones alone and lacks a portion of them. Here the sample spans about 9,500 clones, about four fifths being singletons. Sequencing was performed on PBMCs. These receptors were taken from a man aged 55-75 years with CD4+ T-cell large granular lymphocyte leukemia.

This clone was seen a few times. This chain joins TRBV11-2 and TRBJ2-7; 8 nucleotides line up with TRBD2. Germline loops: CDR1 SGHAT, CDR2 FQNNGV. V shed 1 base, J shed 0 bases, and the junction held 5 bases outside the gene matches. CDR3 length equals 16 residues. Written as DNA, the CDR3 is TGTGCCAGCAGCTTAGGAGCGGGAGTTACCTCCTACGAGCAGTACTTC. Translation: CASSLGAGVTSYEQYF.

CDR3 sequence (DNA): TGTGCCAGTGACAGGACCGGCGGGGAGCTGTTTTTT. Translation: CASDRTGGELFF. This chain links TRBV5-5 with TRBJ2-2; D is possibly TRBD1 (6 bases). Deletions cut 8 bases from V and 7 bases from J, with 12 bases between. The CDR3 is 12 residues long. The germline V gene has CDR1 SGHKS and CDR2 YYEKEE (reference sequence).

This sequence joins TRBV28 and TRBJ2-1; 10 positions match TRBD2. With 7 bases clipped from V and 1 base from J, the junction kept 10 bases outside the gene matches. Germline V gives CDR1 MDHEN, CDR2 SYDVKM. The CDR3 consists of 17 residues. As DNA, the CDR3 is TGTGCCAGCAATTCCCTACTTAGCGGGAGGTCCTACAATGAGCAGTTCTTC. Translation: CASNSLLSGRSYNEQFF. Complete variable domain (other parts from reference TRBV28 and TRBJ2-1): DVKVTQSSRYLVKRTGEKVFLECVQDMDHENMFWYRQDPGLGLRLIYFSYDVKMKEKGDIPEGYSVSREKKERFSLILESASTNQTSMYLCASNSLLSGRSYNEQFFGPGTRLTVL.

The rearrangement links TRBV7-9 to TRBJ2-1, with D hard to call. Trimming removed 5 bases from V and 5 bases from J, with 4 bases in between. Germline V gene sequence: CDR1 SEHNR, CDR2 FQNEAQ (reference sequence). The CDR3 spans 11 residues. The CDR3 spells CASSPDNEQFF. CDR3 coding DNA: TGTGCCAGCAGCCCCGACAATGAGCAGTTCTTC.

CDR3 sequence: CASSILRGQTYEQYF. In nucleotides, the CDR3 is TGTGCCAGTAGTATATTGCGAGGACAGACCTACGAGCAGTACTTC. The chain joins TRBV19 to TRBJ2-7; weak D call: TRBD1 (6 bases). Germline V gene sequence: CDR1 LNHDA, CDR2 SQIVND (reference sequence). There are 15 residues in the CDR3. The V end was cut by 2 bases, the J end by 2 bases, with 13 bases between.

V gene TRBV28 combines with J gene TRBJ2-7; 9 bases are shared with TRBD1. This CDR3 region has 15 residues. Germline assignment: CDR1 MDHEN and CDR2 SYDVKM. Trimming cost V 4 bases and J 5 bases; bases outside gene matches: 9. In DNA form, the CDR3 reads TGTGCCAGCAGTTCGTCCGGGACAGGGCTACACGAGCAGTACTTC. Protein product: CASSSSGTGLHEQYF.

This rearrangement joins TRBV4-1 to TRBJ2-3, with D unresolved. CDR1 is MGHRA and CDR2 is YSYEKL in the germline V gene. Trimming took 1 base from V and 3 from J, leaving 8 bases between them. The length of the CDR3 is 14 residues. CDR3 protein: CASSQGALTDTQYF. CDR3 nucleotide sequence: TGCGCCAGCAGCCAAGGAGCCTTAACAGATACGCAGTATTTT.

This rearrangement joins TRBV9 to TRBJ2-7; 10 nucleotides match TRBD1. The CDR3 has 15 residues. Looked up from germline, CDR1 is SGDLS and CDR2 is YYNGEE. Trimming took 0 bases from V and 4 from J; bases not matched to a gene: 4. The CDR3 sequence: CASSVGWDRGYEQYF. In DNA, the CDR3 is TGTGCCAGCAGCGTAGGTTGGGACAGGGGTTACGAGCAGTACTTC. The entire variable domain, with the rest obtained from reference TRBV9 and TRBJ2-7, is as follows: DSGVTQTPKHLITATGQRVTLRCSPRSGDLSVYWYQQSLDQGLQFLIQYYNGEERAKGNILERFSAQQFPDLHSELNLSSLELGDSALYFCASSVGWDRGYEQYFGPGTRLTVT.

V is TRBV7-8 and J is TRBJ2-7; D not resolved. Per the germline V gene, CDR1 is SGHVS and CDR2 is FQNEAQ. Trimming took off 2 bases at V and 2 bases at J, with 10 bases between the two ends. The CDR3 consists of 14 residues. CDR3 loop: CASSLPGRTYEQYF. The CDR3 DNA follows: TGTGCCAGCAGCTTACCTGGACGGACCTACGAGCAGTACTTC.

This rearrangement joins TRBV7-8 to TRBJ1-1; D is ambiguous. V dropped 3 bases and J dropped 1 base, with 6 bases sitting between them. The CDR3 is 13 residues long. From germline, CDR1 is SGHVS and CDR2 FQNEAQ. The CDR3 region is CASSFRQNTEAFF. DNA for the CDR3: TGTGCCAGCAGCTTCAGGCAGAACACTGAAGCTTTCTTT.

The J gene is TRBJ2-4, the V gene TRBV2; D remains ambiguous. The germline V gene encodes CDR1 SNHLY and CDR2 FYNNEI. Deletions cut 0 bases from V and 0 bases from J, with 18 bases between. CDR3 length equals 19 residues. The CDR3, as DNA: TGTGCCAGCAGTGAAGCTGAAACAATCGGCCTACTAGCCAAAAACATTCAGTACTTC. Translation gives CASSEAETIGLLAKNIQYF.

The table lists this clone with a count of one. The chain couples TRBV7-9 to TRBJ2-3, with a weak D call TRBD1 (6 bases). With 5 bases removed from V and 6 bases from J, the gap between germline ends came to 18 bases. CDR3 length: 15 amino acids. From germline, CDR1 is SEHNR and CDR2 FQNEAQ (reference sequence). In nucleotides, the CDR3 is TGTGCCAGCAGCCCGAGGACAGCGAACACGGATACGCAGTATTTT. The encoded protein is CASSPRTANTDTQYF.

V is TRBV15 and J is TRBJ1-1; D unclear. The CDR3 is 13 residues long. V was trimmed by 0 bases and J by 4 bases, leaving 6 bases between them. In germline, CDR1 is LNHNV, CDR2 YYDKDF (reference sequence). The CDR3 DNA sequence: TGTGCCACCAGCAGAGATACAGCCACTGAAGCTTTCTTT. This codes for CATSRDTATEAFF. Full variable domain (rest looked up from reference TRBV15 and TRBJ1-1): DAMVIQNPRYQVTQFGKPVTLSCSQTLNHNVMYWYQQKSSQAPKLLFHYYDKDFNNEADTPDNFQSRRPNTSFCFLDIRSPGLGDTAMYLCATSRDTATEAFFGQGTRLTVV.